These 22 T cell receptor beta chains share one sample of origin, sequenced in a study of T-cell memory formation after mild COVID-19. TCRdb independently ran MiXCR on the 5' RACE reads; one entry per CDR3 protein. The repertoire holds 45,000 to 55,000 distinct CDR3 sequences, with approximately 8% as singletons. The sample consisted of PBMCs or a T cell subset sorted from them (not recorded which). Receptor source: a man aged 18 to 29 who had mild COVID-19 (a few samples of this study predate the infection). Cell type and time point are not known.

This clonotype has more than one count but fewer than ten. V usage is TRBV11-2 and J usage is TRBJ2-1; D is uncertain. The CDR3 totals 14 residues. Germline lookup yields CDR1 SGHAT and CDR2 FQNNGV. Trimming stripped 6 bases from V and 6 bases from J, with 15 bases between. The CDR3 reads CASSLPYSPNEQFF. Written as DNA, the CDR3 is TGTGCCAGCAGTCTTCCCTACTCCCCCAATGAGCAGTTCTTC.

The table lists this clonotype with a few counts. CDR3 in amino acids: CASSQSVDNTQYF. CDR3 in DNA: TGTGCCAGCAGCCAATCCGTAGACAATACGCAGTATTTT. This sequence joins TRBV4-2 and TRBJ2-3, with unresolved D. This CDR3 has 13 residues. The V end was cut by 2 bases, the J end by 7 bases, with 10 bases between. Germline loops: CDR1 LGHNA, CDR2 YNFKEQ.

There are many counts of this clonotype. The chain links TRBV7-2 to TRBJ2-3; 8 bases fit TRBD2. V shed 8 bases, J shed 5 bases, and the junction held 12 bases outside the gene matches. This CDR3 is 15 amino acids long. Germline V lookup: CDR1 SGHTA, CDR2 FQGNSA. The CDR3 loop is CASRRGGGRIDTQYF. The CDR3 coding sequence is TGTGCCAGCCGACGAGGCGGGGGGAGGATAGATACGCAGTATTTT. Combining the CDR3 with reference TRBV7-2 and TRBJ2-3 gives the whole variable domain GAGVSQSPSNKVTEKGKDVELRCDPISGHTALYWYRQSLGQGLEFLIYFQGNSAPDKSGLPSDRFSAERTGGSVSTLTIQRTQQEDSAVYLCASRRGGGRIDTQYFGPGTRLTVL.

This clonotype was detected only a few times. The chain recombines TRBV28 with TRBJ2-4; a possible D gene is TRBD1 (5 bases). Germline V CDR1 and CDR2: MDHEN, SYDVKM. This CDR3 has 16 amino acids. The V and J ends lost 5 bases and 0 bases respectively, with 14 bases between them. CDR3 nucleotide sequence: TGTGCCAGCAGTCCCACGACAGACATAGCCAAAAACATTCAGTACTTC. Protein product: CASSPTTDIAKNIQYF.

The chain joins TRBV18 to TRBJ1-1; D gene unclear. Deletions cut 3 bases from V and 0 bases from J, with 5 bases between. This CDR3 comprises 13 residues. Germline V gene data show CDR1 as KGHSH and CDR2 as LQKENI. CDR3 residues: CASSPSLNTEAFF. For the CDR3, the DNA is TGTGCCAGCTCACCCTCATTGAACACTGAAGCTTTCTTT.

There are many counts of this clonotype. The chain recombines TRBV20-1 with TRBJ2-3; D gene unclear. CDR1 is DFQATT and CDR2 is SNEGSKA in the germline V gene (reference sequence). Trimming stripped 6 bases from V and 2 bases from J, with 9 bases between. The CDR3 runs 12 residues. The CDR3 loop reads CSAEWSTDTQYF. As DNA, the CDR3 is TGCAGTGCCGAGTGGTCCACAGATACGCAGTATTTT.

CDR3 nucleotides: TGTGCCAGCAGTTACGCAGGGCGCACCGGGGAGCTGTTTTTT. This gives the protein CASSYAGRTGELFF. The V gene is TRBV6-5, the J gene TRBJ2-2, with D tentatively TRBD1 (5 bases). CDR3 length: 14 amino acids. Trimming left V 2 bases short and J 4 bases short, with 8 bases between. CDR1 is MNHEY, CDR2 SVGAGI, per germline.

The J gene is TRBJ1-1, the V gene TRBV29-1; a possible D gene is TRBD1 (6 bases). The CDR3 sequence is 13 residues long. Germline CDR1 and CDR2: SQVTM and ANQGSEA. Between the trimmed V and J ends, which lost 6 bases and 0 bases, there was a span of 11 bases. The CDR3 spells CSVRTDMNTEAFF. In nucleotides, the CDR3 is TGCAGCGTAAGGACAGACATGAACACTGAAGCTTTCTTT.

A few counts support this clonotype. The chain joins TRBV7-3 to TRBJ2-1; D is tentatively TRBD1 or TRBD2 (5 bases each). Trimming removed 5 bases from V and 0 bases from J, with 8 bases in between. Per germline, CDR1 SGHTA and CDR2 FQGTGA. This CDR3 is built from 14 residues. CDR3 sequence reads: CASSRGGSYNEQFF. CDR3 nucleotides: TGTGCCAGCAGCCGGGGCGGCTCCTACAATGAGCAGTTCTTC.

The gene calls are TRBV7-3 and TRBJ2-2; D is tentatively TRBD1 or TRBD2 (6 bases each). Germline CDR1 and CDR2: SGHTA and FQGTGA. The length of the CDR3 is 14 residues. Trimming took 5 bases from V and 5 from J, leaving 12 bases between them. This CDR3 is CASSAGHRTGELFF. The CDR3, as DNA: TGTGCCAGCAGCGCGGGACACCGGACCGGGGAGCTGTTTTTT.

There are many counts of this clonotype. The J gene is TRBJ1-5, the V gene TRBV6-2 or TRBV6-3; D is possibly TRBD1 (6 bases). This CDR3 spans 14 amino acids. The germline V gene has CDR1 MNHEY and CDR2 SVGEGT. Trimming took off 6 bases at V and 11 bases at J, with 20 bases between the two ends. The CDR3 coding sequence is TGTGCCAGCAGCACCTCCCCGCAGGGGAGCACCCAGCATTTT. It codes for CASSTSPQGSTQHF.

This clonotype was counted between two and nine times. V is TRBV12-3 or TRBV12-4 and J is TRBJ1-2, with 9 bases that match TRBD1. This CDR3 has 12 amino acids. The J segment lost 8 bases and the V segment lost 6 bases, leaving 4 bases of the junction unmatched. The CDR3 region is CASRYTGGGYTF. The CDR3 DNA reads TGTGCCAGCAGGTACACAGGGGGCGGCTACACCTTC.

This clonotype was counted many times. J is TRBJ2-3 and V is TRBV5-5, with unresolved D. The CDR3 is 12 residues long. Between the trimmed V and J ends, which lost 4 bases and 4 bases, there was a span of 7 bases. Per germline, CDR1 SGHKS and CDR2 YYEKEE (reference sequence). CDR3 loop: CASSLPPDTQYF. The CDR3 DNA reads TGTGCCAGCAGCCTGCCCCCAGATACGCAGTATTTT.

The chain carries TRBV5-1 and TRBJ2-3, with TRBD2 matching 9 bases. This CDR3 spans 17 amino acids. Germline CDR1 SGHRS, CDR2 YFSETQ. The V gene end was trimmed by 0 bases and the J gene end by 0 bases; junction bases not matched to a gene: 5. CDR3 sequence: CASSLGQTSGSTDTQYF. CDR3 nucleotide sequence: TGCGCCAGCAGCTTGGGGCAAACTAGCGGGAGCACAGATACGCAGTATTTT.

The table lists this clonotype with many counts. The chain joins TRBV5-1 to TRBJ2-3, with D maybe TRBD1 (6 bases). This CDR3 contains 15 residues. V was pared by 0 bases and J by 8 bases, with 16 bases between. CDR1 is SGHRS and CDR2 is YFSETQ in the germline V gene. The DNA of the CDR3 is TGCGCCAGCAGCTTGGGAGGGGGACCCACCGGTACGCAGTATTTT. Translated: CASSLGGGPTGTQYF.

The table lists this clonotype with a few counts. V usage is TRBV18 and J usage is TRBJ2-7; the match to TRBD2 covers 9 bases. CDR1 is KGHSH and CDR2 is LQKENI in the germline V gene. The length of the CDR3 is 15 residues. Germline trimming cut 5 bases from V and 4 bases from J; bases unmatched to any gene: 9. The chain's CDR3 is CASSAPGLAGYEQYF. CDR3 sequence (DNA): TGTGCCAGCTCAGCCCCGGGACTAGCCGGGTACGAGCAGTACTTC. Combining the CDR3 with reference TRBV18 and TRBJ2-7 gives the whole variable domain NAGVMQNPRHLVRRRGQEARLRCSPMKGHSHVYWYRQLPEEGLKFMVYLQKENIIDESGMPKERFSAEFPKEGPSILRIQQVVRGDSAAYFCASSAPGLAGYEQYFGPGTRLTVT.

This chain links TRBV7-9 with TRBJ2-5, with D perhaps TRBD1 (6 bases). Between the trimmed V and J ends, which lost 5 bases and 5 bases, there was a span of 15 bases. CDR1 is SEHNR, CDR2 FQNEAQ, per germline (reference sequence). CDR3 length: 14 residues. The chain's CDR3 is CASSLQGVGETQYF. In nucleotides, the CDR3 is TGTGCCAGCAGCCTACAGGGTGTGGGGGAGACCCAGTACTTC.

In this sample, this clonotype turned up a few times. The rearrangement links TRBV24-1 to TRBJ2-3, with D perhaps matching TRBD2 (5 bases). CDR3 size: 16 residues. Germline CDR1 and CDR2: KGHDR and SFDVKD. Trimming left V 1 base short and J 0 bases short, with 10 bases between. DNA for the CDR3: TGTGCCACCAGTGATTTCCCCCAGCGGAGCACAGATACGCAGTATTTT. This encodes CATSDFPQRSTDTQYF.

There are many counts of this clonotype. The rearrangement uses TRBV4-3 and TRBJ1-1; D perhaps matches TRBD1 (5 bases). This CDR3 comprises 13 residues. Trimming removed 0 bases from V and 7 bases from J, with 9 bases in between. Germline V gives CDR1 LGHNA, CDR2 YSLEER. The CDR3 region has the DNA TGCGCCAGCAGCCAAGATTGGGGGGGTGAAGCTTTCTTT. Encoded protein: CASSQDWGGEAFF.

The chain joins TRBV3-1 to TRBJ1-1; D possibly corresponds to TRBD1 (5 bases). Trimming pared 6 bases from V and 5 bases from J, leaving 13 bases between. This CDR3 spans 13 amino acids. The germline gives CDR1 LGHDT, CDR2 YNNKEL (reference sequence). CDR3 sequence (DNA): TGTGCCAGCAGGCCCGGGGAGGGGACTGAAGCTTTCTTT. Protein product: CASRPGEGTEAFF.

This chain links TRBV5-1 with TRBJ2-1, with 9 bases fitting TRBD2. Unmatched junction bases numbered 3, after V lost 0 bases and J lost 5 bases. The CDR3 has 15 amino acids. The germline CDR1 and CDR2 sequences are SGHRS and YFSETQ. CDR3 in amino acids: CASSLGTSENNEQFF. Written as DNA, the CDR3 is TGCGCCAGCAGCTTGGGGACTAGCGAAAACAATGAGCAGTTCTTC.

The CDR3 sequence is CASSLRQVELIEAFF. As DNA, the CDR3 is TGTGCCAGCAGCTTACGACAGGTTGAATTAATCGAAGCTTTCTTT. The chain uses TRBV7-8 and TRBJ1-1, with D possibly matching TRBD1 (6 bases). The germline gives CDR1 SGHVS, CDR2 FQNEAQ. This CDR3 comprises 15 residues. V lost 2 bases, J lost 8 bases, and 18 bases lay in between.